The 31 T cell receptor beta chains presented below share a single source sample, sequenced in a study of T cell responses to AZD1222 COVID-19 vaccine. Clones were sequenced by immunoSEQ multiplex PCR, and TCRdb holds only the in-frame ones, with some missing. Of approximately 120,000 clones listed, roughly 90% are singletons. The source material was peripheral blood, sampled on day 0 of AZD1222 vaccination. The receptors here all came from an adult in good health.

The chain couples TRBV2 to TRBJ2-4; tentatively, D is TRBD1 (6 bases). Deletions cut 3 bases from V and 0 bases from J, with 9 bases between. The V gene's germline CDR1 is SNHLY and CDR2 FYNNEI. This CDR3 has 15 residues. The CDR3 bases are TGTGCCAGCAGTGAGGGACACTTAGCCAAAAACATTCAGTACTTC. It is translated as CASSEGHLAKNIQYF.

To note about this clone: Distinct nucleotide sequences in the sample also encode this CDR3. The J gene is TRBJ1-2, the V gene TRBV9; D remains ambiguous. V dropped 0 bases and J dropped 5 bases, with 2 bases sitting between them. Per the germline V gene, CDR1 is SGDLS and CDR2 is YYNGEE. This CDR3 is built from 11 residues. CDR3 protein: CASSVGYGYTF. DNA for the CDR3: TGTGCCAGCAGCGTAGGTTATGGCTACACCTTC.

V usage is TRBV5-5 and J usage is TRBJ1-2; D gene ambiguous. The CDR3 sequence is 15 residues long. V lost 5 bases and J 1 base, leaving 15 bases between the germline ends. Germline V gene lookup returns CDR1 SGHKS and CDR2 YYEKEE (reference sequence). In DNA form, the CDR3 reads TGTGCCAGCAGTGTTACATCAGTCGTTAACTATGGCTACACCTTC. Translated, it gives CASSVTSVVNYGYTF.

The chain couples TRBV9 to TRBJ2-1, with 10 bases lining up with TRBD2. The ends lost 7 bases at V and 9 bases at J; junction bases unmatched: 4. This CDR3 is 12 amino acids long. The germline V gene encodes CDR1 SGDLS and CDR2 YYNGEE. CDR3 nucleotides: TGTGCCAGCGGAATAGCGGGAGGTGAGCAGTTCTTC. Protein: CASGIAGGEQFF.

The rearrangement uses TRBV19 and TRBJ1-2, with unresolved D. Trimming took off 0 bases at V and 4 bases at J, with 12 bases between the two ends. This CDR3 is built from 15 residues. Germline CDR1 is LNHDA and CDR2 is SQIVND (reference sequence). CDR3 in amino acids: CASSIESPLAYGYTF. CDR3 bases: TGTGCCAGTAGTATAGAATCCCCCCTCGCCTATGGCTACACCTTC.

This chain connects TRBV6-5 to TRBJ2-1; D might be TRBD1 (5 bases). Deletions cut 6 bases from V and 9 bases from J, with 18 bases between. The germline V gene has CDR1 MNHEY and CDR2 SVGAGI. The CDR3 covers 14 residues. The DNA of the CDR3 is TGTGCCAGCAGGTCAGGGCCGTCGGGTGGTGAGCAGTTCTTC. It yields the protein CASRSGPSGGEQFF.

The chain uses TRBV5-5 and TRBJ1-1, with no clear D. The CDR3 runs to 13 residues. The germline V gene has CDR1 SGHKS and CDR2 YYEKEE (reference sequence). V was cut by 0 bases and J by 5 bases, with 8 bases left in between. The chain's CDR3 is CASSLAWDTEAFF. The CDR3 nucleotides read TGTGCCAGCAGCTTGGCCTGGGATACTGAAGCTTTCTTT.

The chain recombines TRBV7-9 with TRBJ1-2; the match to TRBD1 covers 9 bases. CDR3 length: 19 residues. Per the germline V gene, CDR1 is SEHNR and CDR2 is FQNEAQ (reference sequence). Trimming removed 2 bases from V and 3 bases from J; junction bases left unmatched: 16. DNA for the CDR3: TGTGCCAGCAGCTTACGGAGACCGGGACAGGGACCGTACCACTATGGCTACACCTTC. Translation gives CASSLRRPGQGPYHYGYTF.

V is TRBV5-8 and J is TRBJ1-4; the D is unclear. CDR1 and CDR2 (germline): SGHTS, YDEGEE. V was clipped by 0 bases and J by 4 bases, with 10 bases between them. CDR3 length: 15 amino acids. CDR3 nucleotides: TGTGCCAGCAGCTTGGTCGCTATTAGTAATGAAAAACTGTTTTTT. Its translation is CASSLVAISNEKLFF.

The CDR3 spells CASSLGFDEQYF. The CDR3 bases are TGCGCCAGCAGCTTGGGGTTCGACGAGCAGTACTTC. V usage is TRBV5-1 and J usage is TRBJ2-7; D gene uncertain. Germline lookup yields CDR1 SGHRS and CDR2 YFSETQ. The V and J ends lost 0 bases and 5 bases respectively, with 6 bases between them. This CDR3 spans 12 amino acids.

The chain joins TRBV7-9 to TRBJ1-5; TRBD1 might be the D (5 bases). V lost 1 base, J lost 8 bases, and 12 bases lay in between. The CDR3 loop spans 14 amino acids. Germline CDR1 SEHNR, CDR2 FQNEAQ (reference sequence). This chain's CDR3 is CASSLVGGLEPQHF. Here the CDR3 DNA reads TGTGCCAGCAGCTTAGTTGGGGGTTTAGAGCCCCAGCATTTT.

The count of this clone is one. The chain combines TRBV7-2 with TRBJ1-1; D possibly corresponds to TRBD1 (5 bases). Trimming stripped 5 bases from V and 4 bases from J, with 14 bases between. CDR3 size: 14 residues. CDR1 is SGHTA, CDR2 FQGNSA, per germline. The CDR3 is CASSPLGGGTEAFF. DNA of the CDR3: TGTGCCAGCAGCCCACTTGGGGGGGGCACTGAAGCTTTCTTT.

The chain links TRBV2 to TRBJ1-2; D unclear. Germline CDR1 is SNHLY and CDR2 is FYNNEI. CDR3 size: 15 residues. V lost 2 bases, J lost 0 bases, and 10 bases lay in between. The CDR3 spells CASSERERANYGYTF. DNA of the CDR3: TGTGCCAGCAGTGAAAGGGAAAGAGCTAACTATGGCTACACCTTC.

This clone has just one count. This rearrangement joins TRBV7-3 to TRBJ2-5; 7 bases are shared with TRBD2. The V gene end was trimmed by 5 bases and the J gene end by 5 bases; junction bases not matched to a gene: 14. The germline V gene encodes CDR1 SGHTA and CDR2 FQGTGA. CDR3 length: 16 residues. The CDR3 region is CASSGRSGPRGETQYF. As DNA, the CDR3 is TGTGCCAGCAGCGGACGTAGCGGGCCGCGGGGGGAGACCCAGTACTTC.

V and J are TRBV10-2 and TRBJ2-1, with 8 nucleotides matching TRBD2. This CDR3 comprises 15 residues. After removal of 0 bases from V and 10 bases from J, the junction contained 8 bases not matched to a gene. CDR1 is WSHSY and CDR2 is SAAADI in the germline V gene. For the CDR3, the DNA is TGCGCCAGCAGTGAGTCTCAAGCGGGAGCTCGAGAGCAGTTCTTC. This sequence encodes CASSESQAGAREQFF.

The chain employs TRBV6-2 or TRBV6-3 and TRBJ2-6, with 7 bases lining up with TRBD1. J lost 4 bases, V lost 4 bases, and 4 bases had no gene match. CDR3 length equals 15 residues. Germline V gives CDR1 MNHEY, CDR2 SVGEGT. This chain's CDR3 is CASSFRGYGANVLTF. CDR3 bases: TGTGCCAGCAGTTTCAGGGGGTACGGGGCCAACGTCCTGACTTTC.

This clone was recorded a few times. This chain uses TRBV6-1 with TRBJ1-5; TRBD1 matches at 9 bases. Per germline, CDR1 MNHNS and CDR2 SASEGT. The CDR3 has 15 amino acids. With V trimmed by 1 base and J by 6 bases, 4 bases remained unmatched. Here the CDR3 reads CASSEEGTGSQPQHF. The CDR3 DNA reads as TGTGCCAGCAGTGAAGAGGGGACAGGGAGTCAGCCCCAGCATTTT.

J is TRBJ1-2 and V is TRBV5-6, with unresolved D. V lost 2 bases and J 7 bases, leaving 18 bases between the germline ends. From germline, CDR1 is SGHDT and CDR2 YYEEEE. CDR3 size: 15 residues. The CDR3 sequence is CASSLDLVVTLGYTF. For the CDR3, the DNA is TGTGCCAGCAGCTTAGATTTGGTAGTCACGCTTGGCTACACCTTC.

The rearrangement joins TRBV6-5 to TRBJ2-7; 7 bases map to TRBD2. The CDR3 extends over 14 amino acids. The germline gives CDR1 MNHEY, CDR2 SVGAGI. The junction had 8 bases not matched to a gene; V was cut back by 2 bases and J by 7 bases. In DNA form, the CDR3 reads TGTGCCAGCAGTTACGGGAGGGCCATGGGGGAGCAGTACTTC. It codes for CASSYGRAMGEQYF.

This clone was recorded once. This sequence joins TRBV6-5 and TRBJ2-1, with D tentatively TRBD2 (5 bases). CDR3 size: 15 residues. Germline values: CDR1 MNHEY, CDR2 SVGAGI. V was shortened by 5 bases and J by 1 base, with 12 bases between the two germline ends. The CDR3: CASSTKEGSYNEQFF. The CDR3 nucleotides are TGTGCCAGCAGTACTAAAGAGGGTTCCTACAATGAGCAGTTCTTC.

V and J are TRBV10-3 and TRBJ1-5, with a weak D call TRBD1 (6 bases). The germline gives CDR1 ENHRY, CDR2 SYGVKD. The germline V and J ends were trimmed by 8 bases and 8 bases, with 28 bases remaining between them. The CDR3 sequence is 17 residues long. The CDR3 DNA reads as TGTGCCATCCCCACCCTGTTCGAGATGGACAGTAACGAGCCCCAGCATTTT. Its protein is CAIPTLFEMDSNEPQHF.

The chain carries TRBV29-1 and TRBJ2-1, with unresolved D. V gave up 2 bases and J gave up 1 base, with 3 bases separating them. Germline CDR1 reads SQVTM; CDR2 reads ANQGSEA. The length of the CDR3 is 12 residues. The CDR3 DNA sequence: TGCAGCGTTGAAAAATCCTACAATGAGCAGTTCTTC. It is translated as CSVEKSYNEQFF.

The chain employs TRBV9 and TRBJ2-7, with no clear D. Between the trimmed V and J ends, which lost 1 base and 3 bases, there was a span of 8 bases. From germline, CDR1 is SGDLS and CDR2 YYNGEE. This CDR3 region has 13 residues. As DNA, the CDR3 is TGTGCCAGCAGCGTAACCCCGAACTACGAGCAGTACTTC. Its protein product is CASSVTPNYEQYF.

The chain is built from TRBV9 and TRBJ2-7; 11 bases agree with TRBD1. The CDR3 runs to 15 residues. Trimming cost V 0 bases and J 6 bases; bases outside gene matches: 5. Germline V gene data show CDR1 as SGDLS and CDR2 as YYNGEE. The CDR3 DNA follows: TGTGCCAGCAGCGTAGAAGGGACAGGGGGTGGCGAGCAGTACTTC. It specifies CASSVEGTGGGEQYF.

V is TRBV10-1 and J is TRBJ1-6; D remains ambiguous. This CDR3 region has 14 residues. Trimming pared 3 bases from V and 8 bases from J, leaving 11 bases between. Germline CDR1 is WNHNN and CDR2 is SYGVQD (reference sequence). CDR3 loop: CASSDPRVDSPLHF. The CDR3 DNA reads TGCGCCAGCAGTGACCCGAGAGTTGATTCACCCCTCCACTTT.

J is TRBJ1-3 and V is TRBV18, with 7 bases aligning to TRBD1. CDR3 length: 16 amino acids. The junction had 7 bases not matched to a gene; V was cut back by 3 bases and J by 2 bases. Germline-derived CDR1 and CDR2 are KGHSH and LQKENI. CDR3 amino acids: CASSPGDSITGNTIYF. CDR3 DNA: TGTGCCAGCTCACCCGGGGACAGCATAACTGGAAACACCATATATTTT.

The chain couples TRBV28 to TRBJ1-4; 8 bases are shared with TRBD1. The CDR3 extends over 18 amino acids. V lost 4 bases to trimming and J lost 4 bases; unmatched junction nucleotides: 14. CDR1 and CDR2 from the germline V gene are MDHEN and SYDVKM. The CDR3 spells CASSSGTGLLGVNEKLFF. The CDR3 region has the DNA TGTGCCAGCAGTTCCGGGACAGGTCTATTAGGGGTTAATGAAAAACTGTTTTTT.

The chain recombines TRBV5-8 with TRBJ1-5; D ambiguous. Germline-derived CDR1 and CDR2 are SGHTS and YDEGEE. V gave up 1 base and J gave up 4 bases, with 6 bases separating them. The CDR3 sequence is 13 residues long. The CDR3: CASSLPENQPQHF. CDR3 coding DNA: TGTGCCAGCAGCTTGCCTGAAAATCAGCCCCAGCATTTT.

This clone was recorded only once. The CDR3 is CASSQQWGEYQPQHF. DNA for the CDR3: TGTGCCAGCAGCCAACAATGGGGGGAGTATCAGCCCCAGCATTTT. The genes are TRBV28 and TRBJ1-5, with D possibly being TRBD1 (5 bases). CDR3 length: 15 amino acids. The ends were cut back, 6 bases at V and 5 bases at J, with 17 bases in the middle. From germline, CDR1 is MDHEN and CDR2 SYDVKM.

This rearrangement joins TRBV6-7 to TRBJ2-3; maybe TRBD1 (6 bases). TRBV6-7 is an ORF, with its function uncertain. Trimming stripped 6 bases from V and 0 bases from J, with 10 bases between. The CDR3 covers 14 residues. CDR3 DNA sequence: TGTGCCAGCAGCCGCGGACAGAGCACAGATACGCAGTATTTT. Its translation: CASSRGQSTDTQYF.

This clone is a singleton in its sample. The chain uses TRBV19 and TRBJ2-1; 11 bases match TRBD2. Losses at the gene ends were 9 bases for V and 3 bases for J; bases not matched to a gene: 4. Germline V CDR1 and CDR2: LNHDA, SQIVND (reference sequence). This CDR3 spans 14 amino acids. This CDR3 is CARRLAGSYNEQFF. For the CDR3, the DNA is TGTGCCAGGAGACTAGCGGGAAGCTACAATGAGCAGTTCTTC.